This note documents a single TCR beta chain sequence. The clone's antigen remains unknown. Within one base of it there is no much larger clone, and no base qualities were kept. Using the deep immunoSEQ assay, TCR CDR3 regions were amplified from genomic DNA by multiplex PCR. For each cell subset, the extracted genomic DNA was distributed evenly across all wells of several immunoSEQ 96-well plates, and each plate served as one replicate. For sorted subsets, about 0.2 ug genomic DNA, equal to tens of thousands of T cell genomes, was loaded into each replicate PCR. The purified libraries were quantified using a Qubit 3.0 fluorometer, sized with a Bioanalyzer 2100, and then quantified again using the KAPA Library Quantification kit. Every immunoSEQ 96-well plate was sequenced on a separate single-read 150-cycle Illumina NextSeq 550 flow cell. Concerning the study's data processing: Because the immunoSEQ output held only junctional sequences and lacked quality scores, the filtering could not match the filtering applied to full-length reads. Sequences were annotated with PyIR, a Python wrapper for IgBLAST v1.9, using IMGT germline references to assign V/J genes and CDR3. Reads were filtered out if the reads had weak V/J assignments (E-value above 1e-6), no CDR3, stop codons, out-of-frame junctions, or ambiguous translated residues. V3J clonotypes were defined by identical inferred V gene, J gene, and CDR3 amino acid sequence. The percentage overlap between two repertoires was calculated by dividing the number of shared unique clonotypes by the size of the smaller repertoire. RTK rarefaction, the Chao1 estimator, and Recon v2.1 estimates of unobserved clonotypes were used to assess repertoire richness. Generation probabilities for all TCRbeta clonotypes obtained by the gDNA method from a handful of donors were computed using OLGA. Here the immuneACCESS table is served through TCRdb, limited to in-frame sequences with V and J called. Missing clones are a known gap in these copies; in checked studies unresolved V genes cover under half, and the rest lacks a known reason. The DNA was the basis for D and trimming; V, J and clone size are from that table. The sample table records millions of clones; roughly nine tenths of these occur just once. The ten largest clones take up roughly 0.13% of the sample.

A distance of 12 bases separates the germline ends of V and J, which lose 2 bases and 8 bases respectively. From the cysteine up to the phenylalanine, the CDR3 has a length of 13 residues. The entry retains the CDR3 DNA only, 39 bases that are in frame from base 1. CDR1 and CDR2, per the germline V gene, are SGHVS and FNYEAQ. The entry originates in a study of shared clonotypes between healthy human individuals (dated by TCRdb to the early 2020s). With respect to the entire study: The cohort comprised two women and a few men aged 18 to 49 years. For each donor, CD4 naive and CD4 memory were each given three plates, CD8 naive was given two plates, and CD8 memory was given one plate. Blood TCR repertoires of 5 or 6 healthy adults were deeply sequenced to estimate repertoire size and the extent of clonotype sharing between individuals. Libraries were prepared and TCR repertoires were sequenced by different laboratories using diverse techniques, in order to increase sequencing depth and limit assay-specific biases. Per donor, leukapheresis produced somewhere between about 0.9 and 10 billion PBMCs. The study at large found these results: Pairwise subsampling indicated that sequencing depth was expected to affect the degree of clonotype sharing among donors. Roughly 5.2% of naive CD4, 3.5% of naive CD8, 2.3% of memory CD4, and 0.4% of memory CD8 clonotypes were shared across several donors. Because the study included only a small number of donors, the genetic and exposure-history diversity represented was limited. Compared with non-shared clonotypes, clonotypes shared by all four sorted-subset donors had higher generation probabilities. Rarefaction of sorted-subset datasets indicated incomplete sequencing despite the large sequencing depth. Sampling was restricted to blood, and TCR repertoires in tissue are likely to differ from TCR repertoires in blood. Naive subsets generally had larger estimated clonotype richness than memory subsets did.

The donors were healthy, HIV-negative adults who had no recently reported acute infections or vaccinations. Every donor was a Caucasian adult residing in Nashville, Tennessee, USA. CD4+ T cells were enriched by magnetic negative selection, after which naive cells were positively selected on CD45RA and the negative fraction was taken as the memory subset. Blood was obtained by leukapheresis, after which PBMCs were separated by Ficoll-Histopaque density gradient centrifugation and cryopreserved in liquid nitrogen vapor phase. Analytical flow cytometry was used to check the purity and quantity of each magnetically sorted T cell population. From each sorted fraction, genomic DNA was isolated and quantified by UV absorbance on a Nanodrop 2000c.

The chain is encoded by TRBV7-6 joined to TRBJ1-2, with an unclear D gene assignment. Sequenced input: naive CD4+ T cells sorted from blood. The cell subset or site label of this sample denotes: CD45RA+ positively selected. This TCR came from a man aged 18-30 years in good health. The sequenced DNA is TGTGCCAGCAGCTTAAAAGGGAGCGGGGGCTACACCTTC. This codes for CASSLKGSGGYTF. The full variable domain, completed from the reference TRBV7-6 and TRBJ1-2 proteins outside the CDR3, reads GAGVSQSPRYKVTKRGQDVALRCDPISGHVSLYWYRQALGQGPEFLTYFNYEAQQDKSGLPNDRFSAERPEGSISTLTIQRTEQRDSAMYRCASSLKGSGGYTFGSGTRLTVV.